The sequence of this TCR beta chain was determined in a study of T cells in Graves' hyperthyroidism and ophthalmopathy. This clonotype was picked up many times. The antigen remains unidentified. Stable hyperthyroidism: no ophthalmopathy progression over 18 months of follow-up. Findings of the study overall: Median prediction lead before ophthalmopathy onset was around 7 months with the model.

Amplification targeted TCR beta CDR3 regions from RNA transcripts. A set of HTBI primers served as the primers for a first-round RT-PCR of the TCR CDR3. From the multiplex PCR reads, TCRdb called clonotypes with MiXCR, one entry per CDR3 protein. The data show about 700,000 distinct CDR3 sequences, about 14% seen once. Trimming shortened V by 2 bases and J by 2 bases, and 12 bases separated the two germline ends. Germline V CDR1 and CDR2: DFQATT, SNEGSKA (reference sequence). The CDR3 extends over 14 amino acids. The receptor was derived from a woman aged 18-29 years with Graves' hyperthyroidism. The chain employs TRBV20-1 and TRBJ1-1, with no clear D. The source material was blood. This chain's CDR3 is CSARRRAHNTEAFF. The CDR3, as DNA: TGCAGTGCTAGAAGGAGGGCACACAACACTGAAGCTTTCTTT.